The entry below gives a single T cell receptor beta chain sequence along with its context. These data are taken from a study of blood T cells in healthy people across ages. It was with a sample-barcoded 5' primer and a J-beta primer mix that a second PCR of about 7 to 12 cycles was run. Each cDNA molecule, via a template-switch adaptor with 12 random nucleotides, was tagged. TCRdb re-analysed the 5' RACE reads in MiXCR, keeping a single row per CDR3 protein. The sample records 1.5 million to 2 million distinct CDR3 sequences, about 35% being singletons. The amount of total RNA extracted per sample was at least 6 micrograms. Germline V lookup: CDR1 GTSNPN, CDR2 SVGIG (reference sequence). With 4 bases removed from V and 7 bases from J, the gap between germline ends came to 13 bases. This CDR3 has 13 residues.

This chain uses TRBV30 with TRBJ2-2, with D perhaps assigned TRBD1 or TRBD2 (6 bases each). The sequencing input was blood. This TCR was sampled from a woman in her thirties in good health. CDR3 DNA sequence: TGTGCCTGGAATTGGGGGGCAAGCGGGGAGCTGTTTTTT. The encoded protein is CAWNWGASGELFF.